This T cell receptor beta chain was recovered during a study of OX40 agonist ivuxolimab in advanced cancers. Study at large: Patients received the agonistic anti-OX40 (CD134) antibody ivuxolimab. Partial responses occurred in three patients (one hepatocellular carcinoma, two cutaneous melanoma).

Using immunoSEQ multiplex PCR, the repertoire was profiled, and TCRdb retains in-frame clones only, with some absent. The sample records roughly 60,000 clones, roughly nine tenths being singletons. CDR1 is MNHEY and CDR2 is SMNVEV in the germline V gene (reference sequence). The CDR3 extends over 13 amino acids. V gave up 2 bases and J gave up 6 bases, with 10 bases separating them. Study conclusions and caveats: People who partly responded at 0.1-3.0 mg/kg had some of the least clonal expansion seen.

Concerning this clone itself: The antigen is not known.

This chain joins TRBV27 and TRBJ1-2; D unresolved. This sample comprised CD4+ or CD8+ T cells sorted from blood, obtained in a trial of the OX40 agonist ivuxolimab. The clonotype comes from an adult with an advanced solid tumor such as melanoma, head and neck, liver or kidney cancer. As DNA, the CDR3 is TGTGCCAGCAGTTTAACTAGGCAGAATGGCTACACCTTC. This translates into CASSLTRQNGYTF.